These 30 T cell receptor beta chains share one sample of origin, sequenced in a study of vaccination effects on CD4 cells after COVID-19. Before sequencing, viral peptide pools were used by the ViraFEST assay to expand antigen-specific CD4+ T cells. CD4+ T cells were isolated after approximately 10 days of culture. The individual was infected with SARS-CoV-2 between March and December 2020, as confirmed by PCR. Repertoires were generated with immunoSEQ multiplex PCR, while TCRdb's copy carries only in-frame clones and drops some. Of about 45,000 clones listed, around 72% are singletons. No antigen has been assigned to these receptors. The sample in question was CD4+ T cells from PBMCs cultured with a peptide pool, obtained before COVID-19 vaccination. The source is a human donor who had a prior SARS-CoV-2 infection.

This clone has just a few counts. The rearrangement uses TRBV29-1 and TRBJ1-1, with no clear D. V lost 7 bases to trimming and J lost 1 base, with 4 bases between them. This CDR3 spans 10 amino acids. Germline V gene sequence: CDR1 SQVTM, CDR2 ANQGSEA. The CDR3 nucleotides are TGCAGCGGACAGAACACTGAAGCTTTCTTT. The encoded protein is CSGQNTEAFF.

The chain carries TRBV11-2 and TRBJ1-5, with D tentatively TRBD1 (5 bases). The length of the CDR3 is 16 residues. CDR1 and CDR2 from the germline V gene are SGHAT and FQNNGV. V lost 4 bases to trimming and J lost 4 bases, with 17 bases between them. CDR3 protein: CASSSGQGAMNQPQHF. DNA of the CDR3: TGTGCCAGCAGCTCCGGGCAAGGGGCGATGAATCAGCCCCAGCATTTT. The whole variable domain, remainder taken from reference TRBV11-2 and TRBJ1-5, is EAGVAQSPRYKIIEKRQSVAFWCNPISGHATLYWYQQILGQGPKLLIQFQNNGVVDDSQLPKDRFSAERLKGVDSTLKIQPAKLEDSAVYLCASSSGQGAMNQPQHFGDGTRLSIL.

The rearrangement joins TRBV5-1 to TRBJ2-7; D possibly matches TRBD1 or TRBD2 (5 bases each). V dropped 4 bases and J dropped 4 bases, with 12 bases sitting between them. Per the germline V gene, CDR1 is SGHRS and CDR2 is YFSETQ. CDR3 length equals 13 residues. This CDR3 is CASSTGALYEQYF. As DNA, the CDR3 is TGCGCCAGCAGCACCGGGGCCCTTTACGAGCAGTACTTC.

This chain joins TRBV5-1 and TRBJ2-3; TRBD2 matches 12 bases. CDR3 size: 15 residues. With V trimmed by 0 bases and J by 4 bases, 0 bases remained unmatched. Germline lookup yields CDR1 SGHRS and CDR2 YFSETQ. The CDR3 protein is CASSLASGGADTQYF. The CDR3 DNA is TGCGCCAGCAGCTTGGCTAGCGGGGGGGCAGATACGCAGTATTTT.

The sample holds one count of this clone. The chain is built from TRBV5-4 and TRBJ2-7; TRBD2 might be the D (6 bases). The V and J ends lost 4 bases and 4 bases respectively, with 18 bases between them. The germline V gene has CDR1 SGHNT and CDR2 YYREEE (reference sequence). This CDR3 is 15 amino acids long. CDR3 loop: CASSLRSGVRYEQYF. The CDR3 DNA reads TGTGCCAGCAGCCTAAGGTCGGGAGTAAGGTACGAGCAGTACTTC. Complete variable domain (other parts from reference TRBV5-4 and TRBJ2-7): ETGVTQSPTHLIKTRGQQVTLRCSSQSGHNTVSWYQQALGQGPQFIFQYYREEENGRGNFPPRFSGLQFPNYSSELNVNALELDDSALYLCASSLRSGVRYEQYFGPGTRLTVT.

The chain combines TRBV7-8 with TRBJ2-7; no reliable D call. CDR3 length: 19 amino acids. The V gene's germline CDR1 is SGHVS and CDR2 FQNEAQ. Trimming pared 2 bases from V and 1 base from J, leaving 24 bases between. Here the CDR3 reads CASSLLLASLSQASYEQYF. The CDR3 DNA reads TGTGCCAGCAGCTTATTGTTGGCTAGTCTTTCCCAAGCGTCCTACGAGCAGTACTTC.

The chain recombines TRBV5-4 with TRBJ2-6, with a possible D match to TRBD1 (6 bases). Trimming shortened V by 0 bases and J by 0 bases, and 7 bases separated the two germline ends. Germline lookup yields CDR1 SGHNT and CDR2 YYREEE (reference sequence). The length of the CDR3 is 16 residues. This CDR3 reads CASSLAGDSGANVLTF. In DNA form, the CDR3 reads TGTGCCAGCAGCTTGGCAGGGGACTCTGGGGCCAACGTCCTGACTTTC.

The sample holds a few counts of this clone. The rearrangement uses TRBV3-1 (or the pseudogene TRBV3-2) and TRBJ2-1, with TRBD2 matching over 7 bases. Trimming removed 2 bases from V and 4 bases from J; junction bases left unmatched: 5. CDR3 length: 15 residues. Germline CDR1 and CDR2: LGHDT and YNNKEL (reference sequence). The CDR3 sequence: CASSQRGVAYNEQFF. In DNA, the CDR3 is TGTGCCAGCAGCCAACGGGGGGTGGCGTACAATGAGCAGTTCTTC.

This clone was counted between two and nine times. The V gene is TRBV6-1, the J gene TRBJ2-6; a possible D gene is TRBD1 (5 bases). Trimming shortened V by 4 bases and J by 4 bases, and 14 bases separated the two germline ends. CDR3 length: 16 amino acids. Germline V gene sequence: CDR1 MNHNS, CDR2 SASEGT. CDR3 sequence (DNA): TGTGCCAGCAGTGGGGGCAAGTGGTTCGGGGCCAACGTCCTGACTTTC. Its protein is CASSGGKWFGANVLTF.

This chain joins TRBV7-9 and TRBJ1-3; D is ambiguous. Trimming left V 3 bases short and J 0 bases short, with 12 bases between. CDR3 length equals 16 residues. Germline CDR1 reads SEHNR; CDR2 reads FQNEAQ (reference sequence). The DNA for the CDR3 is TGTGCCAGCAGCTTTTTATCAGGAAACTCTGGAAACACCATATATTTT. Protein sequence: CASSFLSGNSGNTIYF.

V usage is TRBV3-1 (or the pseudogene TRBV3-2) and J usage is TRBJ2-7; TRBD2 is a possible D gene (6 bases). V was shortened by 1 base and J by 4 bases, with 14 bases between the two germline ends. Germline V lookup: CDR1 LGHDT, CDR2 YNNKEL (reference sequence). The length of the CDR3 is 15 residues. In nucleotides, the CDR3 is TGTGCCAGCAGCCAAGGGCCGACTAGTCCTTACGAGCAGTACTTC. It is translated as CASSQGPTSPYEQYF.

This chain joins TRBV19 and TRBJ2-2; 7 bases match TRBD1. J gave up 7 bases and V 2 bases, and 4 bases lay outside the gene matches. Germline CDR1 is LNHDA and CDR2 is SQIVND (reference sequence). The CDR3 is 14 residues long. Here the CDR3 reads CASSITPGGGELFF. The CDR3, as DNA: TGTGCCAGTAGTATAACCCCAGGGGGCGGGGAGCTGTTTTTT. The complete variable domain, with remaining parts taken from reference TRBV19 and TRBJ2-2, reads DGGITQSPKYLFRKEGQNVTLSCEQNLNHDAMYWYRQDPGQGLRLIYYSQIVNDFQKGDIAEGYSVSREKKESFPLTVTSAQKNPTAFYLCASSITPGGGELFFGEGSRLTVL.

There are many counts of this clone. The rearrangement joins TRBV27 to TRBJ2-1, with unresolved D. V lost 5 bases and J 12 bases, leaving 11 bases between the germline ends. Per the germline V gene, CDR1 is MNHEY and CDR2 is SMNVEV (reference sequence). CDR3 length equals 11 residues. CDR3 in amino acids: CASSDNEWQFF. The CDR3, as DNA: TGTGCCAGCAGTGATAATGAGTGGCAGTTCTTC.

This chain links TRBV27 with TRBJ2-1; D not resolved. The V end was cut by 3 bases, the J end by 8 bases, with 11 bases between. This CDR3 has 13 residues. Germline V CDR1 and CDR2: MNHEY, SMNVEV (reference sequence). The CDR3 reads CASSLYISHEQFF. CDR3 nucleotides: TGTGCCAGCAGTTTGTACATAAGCCATGAGCAGTTCTTC.

Only one count was recorded for this clone. CDR3 sequence reads: CASSTRDRRVTEAFF. The CDR3 nucleotides are TGTGCCAGCAGTACCCGGGACAGGCGGGTCACTGAAGCTTTCTTT. The chain has TRBV6-5 and TRBJ1-1; 8 bases match TRBD1. Germline V CDR1 and CDR2: MNHEY, SVGAGI. CDR3 size: 15 residues. The V gene end was trimmed by 5 bases and the J gene end by 4 bases; junction bases not matched to a gene: 9.

The chain has TRBV6-4 and TRBJ1-1; a possible D gene is TRBD1 (5 bases). The CDR3 is 17 amino acids. In germline, CDR1 is MRHNA, CDR2 SNTAGT. V gave up 8 bases and J gave up 0 bases, with 22 bases separating them. The CDR3 region has the DNA TGTGCCAGCCCACGAGGGGCCTCTCCCAATTTGAACACTGAAGCTTTCTTT. Protein product: CASPRGASPNLNTEAFF.

This chain uses TRBV10-2 with TRBJ1-4; D is ambiguous. V gave up 8 bases and J gave up 8 bases, with 15 bases separating them. The germline gives CDR1 WSHSY, CDR2 SAAADI. The CDR3 spans 13 residues. The DNA for the CDR3 is TGCGCCAGCTGTCCAGGAGGTTCAGAAAAACTGTTTTTT. Amino acid sequence: CASCPGGSEKLFF.

There are a few counts of this clone. The genes are TRBV6-5 and TRBJ1-4; 9 positions agree with TRBD1. Germline CDR1 MNHEY, CDR2 SVGAGI. This CDR3 region has 14 residues. The V and J ends lost 6 bases and 7 bases, in that order; junction bases with no gene match: 6. The CDR3 DNA sequence: TGTGCCAGCAGGTCACAGGGGGCGGGTGAAAAACTGTTTTTT. This gives the protein CASRSQGAGEKLFF.

The V and J genes are TRBV21-1 and TRBJ1-1; TRBD1, the table's D call, was not compared with the DNA. TRBV21-1 constitutes a pseudogene. This CDR3 spans 14 amino acids. CDR3 region: CASSNAGWNTEAFF. In DNA, the CDR3 is TGTGCCAGCAGCAACGCAGGGTGGAACACTGAAGCTTTCTTT.

V and J are TRBV6-6 and TRBJ1-2, with D maybe TRBD1 (6 bases). Trimming cost V 5 bases and J 5 bases, with 15 bases left between them. This CDR3 comprises 14 residues. Germline V gene data show CDR1 as MNHNY and CDR2 as SVGAGI (reference sequence). CDR3: CASSRQDFLYGYTF. The CDR3 DNA reads as TGTGCCAGCAGTAGACAGGATTTCTTATATGGCTACACCTTC.

V and J are TRBV11-3 and TRBJ2-7; a weak D match, TRBD1 (6 bases). With 3 bases removed from V and 6 bases from J, the gap between germline ends came to 15 bases. Germline lookup yields CDR1 SGHNT and CDR2 YENEEA. The CDR3 length is 14 residues. The CDR3 is CASSLSGVRGEQYF. The CDR3 coding sequence is TGTGCCAGCAGCTTGTCAGGGGTTAGGGGCGAGCAGTACTTC. The full variable domain, in which reference TRBV11-3 and TRBJ2-7 provide the parts outside the CDR3, is EAGVVQSPRYKIIEKKQPVAFWCNPISGHNTLYWYLQNLGQGPELLIRYENEEAVDDSQLPKDRFSAERLKGVDSTLKIQPAELGDSAVYLCASSLSGVRGEQYFGPGTRLTVT.

V is TRBV6-2 or TRBV6-3 and J is TRBJ1-4; 9 nucleotides line up with TRBD1. Trimming took 0 bases from V and 8 from J; bases not matched to a gene: 7. CDR3 length: 16 amino acids. Germline-derived CDR1 and CDR2 are MNHEY and SVGEGT. For the CDR3, the DNA is TGTGCCAGCAGTTACTCGGATCGGACAGGGGAGGAAAAACTGTTTTTT. Translation: CASSYSDRTGEEKLFF.

V usage is TRBV5-4 and J usage is TRBJ1-4; TRBD1 aligns across 11 bases. Germline V lookup: CDR1 SGHNT, CDR2 YYREEE (reference sequence). V lost 4 bases to trimming and J lost 7 bases; unmatched junction nucleotides: 3. The CDR3 length is 14 residues. Here the CDR3 reads CASSLGTGGEKLFF. DNA of the CDR3: TGTGCCAGCAGCCTGGGGACAGGGGGTGAAAAACTGTTTTTT.

V usage is TRBV7-9 and J usage is TRBJ2-5; TRBD1 matches at 10 bases. The germline V gene has CDR1 SEHNR and CDR2 FQNEAQ (reference sequence). The V gene end was trimmed by 3 bases and the J gene end by 5 bases; junction bases not matched to a gene: 12. The CDR3 spans 17 residues. The CDR3 DNA sequence: TGTGCCAGCAGCTTCCTTCCGGGACAGGGGCGGTGGGAGACCCAGTACTTC. Translated: CASSFLPGQGRWETQYF. The full variable domain, with the rest looked up from reference TRBV7-9 and TRBJ2-5, is DTGVSQNPRHKITKRGQNVTFRCDPISEHNRLYWYRQTLGQGPEFLTYFQNEAQLEKSRLLSDRFSAERPKGSFSTLEIQRTEQGDSAMYLCASSFLPGQGRWETQYFGPGTRLLVL.

This rearrangement joins TRBV29-1 to TRBJ2-1; TRBD2 agrees at 9 bases. CDR1 is SQVTM, CDR2 ANQGSEA, per germline. The CDR3 covers 15 residues. The junction had 15 bases not matched to a gene; V was cut back by 7 bases and J by 8 bases. DNA of the CDR3: TGCAGCGCCATCGCGGCGGGGGGGGCTCGGGATGAGCAGTTCTTC. It codes for CSAIAAGGARDEQFF.

The V call is TRBV5-1, the J call TRBJ2-7; D is perhaps TRBD2 (6 bases). Per the germline V gene, CDR1 is SGHRS and CDR2 is YFSETQ. V shed 5 bases and J shed 0 bases, with 12 bases lying between them. The CDR3 consists of 14 residues. CDR3 protein: CASSFSGFSYEQYF. The CDR3 coding sequence is TGCGCCAGCAGTTTTAGCGGATTCTCCTACGAGCAGTACTTC.

The genes are TRBV11-3 and TRBJ2-3; a possible D gene is TRBD1 (6 bases). Trimming removed 1 base from V and 0 bases from J, with 11 bases in between. CDR3 length: 16 residues. Germline lookup yields CDR1 SGHNT and CDR2 YENEEA. The chain's CDR3 is CASSLAGARSTDTQYF. CDR3 nucleotides: TGTGCCAGCAGCTTAGCAGGGGCGCGGAGCACAGATACGCAGTATTTT.

The chain recombines TRBV4-3 with TRBJ2-1; D not resolved. CDR3 size: 14 residues. Trimming left V 0 bases short and J 5 bases short, with 8 bases between. From germline, CDR1 is LGHNA and CDR2 YSLEER. In nucleotides, the CDR3 is TGCGCCAGCAGCCAAGAGACCAGCGACAATGAGCAGTTCTTC. Translation gives CASSQETSDNEQFF.

The sample holds one count of this clone. The rearrangement uses TRBV5-1 and TRBJ2-6, with D unclear. Germline loops: CDR1 SGHRS, CDR2 YFSETQ. The V gene lost 0 bases and the J gene lost 0 bases, with 10 bases spanning the gap. The CDR3 runs 17 residues. For the CDR3, the DNA is TGCGCCAGCAGCTTGGCTCCACTAAACTCTGGGGCCAACGTCCTGACTTTC. This codes for CASSLAPLNSGANVLTF.

The CDR3 here is CAWGPLSGGTEAFF. The CDR3 DNA reads as TGTGCCTGGGGTCCCCTTTCGGGTGGCACTGAAGCTTTCTTT. The rearrangement uses TRBV30 and TRBJ1-1; D gene uncertain. The CDR3 extends over 14 amino acids. The V gene lost 5 bases and the J gene lost 4 bases, with 17 bases spanning the gap. Germline V gene sequence: CDR1 GTSNPN, CDR2 SVGIG (reference sequence).